This T cell receptor beta chain was recovered during a study of cytomegalovirus exposure and HLA in healthy donors. Study-wide context: Around 79 million unique TCRs, all from HLA-typed donors, were included in an early release of the data. Study-wide results and caveats: The CMV antigen specificity of a few CMV-associated chains was confirmed through in vitro analysis. The classifier reportedly diagnosed cytomegalovirus status with high specificity and sensitivity. In a later analysis, TCR association rates varied by HLA locus: DRB1 most, HLA-C fewest.

Notes on this clone: Its antigen is currently unknown.

Per germline, CDR1 SNHLY and CDR2 FYNNEI. This CDR3 has 15 residues. Trimming cost V 5 bases and J 2 bases, with 14 bases left between them. 60 Vbeta and 13 Jbeta primers were used in PCR. Here immunoSEQ multiplex PCR was the method, and the copy in TCRdb shows in-frame clones only, minus some. The data contain around 100,000 clones, 75% to 80% of them singletons. The chain uses TRBV2 and TRBJ2-3; D is perhaps TRBD2 (6 bases). The origin of this receptor is a male donor in good health and CMV-seropositive. Sequencing used PBMCs. The CDR3 is CASSPQGLITDTQYF. DNA for the CDR3: TGTGCCAGCAGTCCCCAGGGACTTATCACAGATACGCAGTATTTT. Filled out from reference TRBV2 and TRBJ2-3, the complete variable domain reads EPEVTQTPSHQVTQMGQEVILRCVPISNHLYFYWYRQILGQKVEFLVSFYNNEISEKSEIFDDQFSVERPDGSNFTLKIRSTKLEDSAMYFCASSPQGLITDTQYFGPGTRLTVL.